The clone carrying this TCR beta chain is labeled medium-sized (0.01 to 0.1%) based on frequency. This record comes from a study of CD8 T cells in cerebrospinal fluid in Alzheimer's disease. With the 10x single-cell sequencing reads reprocessed, TCRdb shows one record per CDR3 protein and no DNA. The sample has over 1,500 distinct CDR3 sequences. CDR3 size: 16 residues. Germline CDR1 reads LNHDA; CDR2 reads SQIVND (reference sequence). Participants were all in good physical condition and free of acute infection. The receptor was isolated from a human donor with mild cognitive impairment. Sequencing input: cerebrospinal fluid. The rearrangement links TRBV19 to TRBJ1-5; the D call of TRBD1 rests on TCRdb alone, since no DNA is present to check it. The CDR3 spells CASSMGWTGRRQPQHF.